A selection of T cell receptor beta chains follows, all from one sample in a study of CD8+CD57+ T cells in acquired aplastic anemia. TCRdb ran MiXCR on the reads and lists one entry per CDR3 protein. The data hold some 140,000 distinct CDR3 sequences, with about 52% observed a single time. The sequenced sample consisted of sorted CD4+, CD8+, or CD8+CD57+ T cells (not recorded which) from PBMCs. The receptors here all came from a human donor with aplastic anemia. CDR3s include the opening cysteine and the closing phenylalanine or tryptophan. The order of the fields is clone size, J gene, V gene, D gene, CDR3 length, CDR3 DNA, CDR3 protein. D genes are given only for firm matches. Some rows have no size entry. The others give once, few or many, or a class for an expanded clone.

-,TRBJ1-1,TRBV7-8,-,11,TGTGCCAGCAGCACCCTACAAGAAGCTTTCTTT,CASSTLQEAFF
many,TRBJ2-2,TRBV29-1,-,12,TGCAGCGCCGCGTGGACAGCCGGGGAGCTGTTTTTT,CSAAWTAGELFF
-,TRBJ1-2,TRBV4-3,TRBD1,15,TGCGCCAGCAGCCAAGATTGGGACAGATCCTATGGCTACACCTTC,CASSQDWDRSYGYTF
few,TRBJ2-7,TRBV27,TRBD1,15,TGTGCCAGCAGTTTGTTCGGACAGGGGGGTTACGAGCAGTACTTC,CASSLFGQGGYEQYF
many,TRBJ2-1,TRBV19,-,14,TGTGCCAGTAGTGGATCAGGGCGTGTCAATGAGCAGTTCTTC,CASSGSGRVNEQFF
many,TRBJ2-7,TRBV7-9,TRBD2,13,TGTGCCAGCAGCTGGGGGACTAACTACGAGCAGTACTTC,CASSWGTNYEQYF
-,TRBJ2-7,TRBV20-1,-,14,TGCAGTGCCCTAGCTCCGGGTCTCTCCTACGAGCAGTACTTC,CSALAPGLSYEQYF
many,TRBJ2-7,TRBV19,-,14,TGTGCCAGTTCCGACATCAGGAGCTCCTACGAGCAGTACTTC,CASSDIRSSYEQYF
-,TRBJ1-2,TRBV2,-,13,TGTGCCAGCAGTCCGCTCGGTCTCTATGGCTACACCTTC,CASSPLGLYGYTF
-,TRBJ2-1,TRBV19,TRBD2,14,TGTGCCAGTAGTGGTAGCGGGGTTTGGAATGAGCAGTTCTTC,CASSGSGVWNEQFF
-,TRBJ2-1,TRBV11-2,TRBD1,16,TGTGCCAGCAGCTGGCGAGGACAGGGGACGGACAATGAGCAGTTCTTC,CASSWRGQGTDNEQFF
-,TRBJ1-6,TRBV19,-,16,TGTGCCAGTAGTATCCCACCAGGCCCGGATAATTCACCCCTCCACTTT,CASSIPPGPDNSPLHF
once,TRBJ2-1,TRBV20-1,TRBD2,15,TGCAGTGCTAGAGATAGGGGACTATTGTACAATGAGCAGTTCTTC,CSARDRGLLYNEQFF
-,TRBJ1-3,TRBV20-1,-,14,TGCAGTGCACCAGACAGTAGCTCTGGAAACACCATATATTTT,CSAPDSSSGNTIYF
many,TRBJ2-7,TRBV7-9,TRBD1,15,TGTGCCAGCAGCCCCCGACAGGGGGGGGGCTACGAGCAGTACTTC,CASSPRQGGGYEQYF
-,TRBJ2-7,TRBV19,-,14,TGTGCCAGTAGTTTAACGGGGAGCTCCTACGAGCAGTACTTC,CASSLTGSSYEQYF
many,TRBJ2-1,TRBV15,TRBD1,17,TGTGCCACCAGCAGAGATTGGGAAGGGACACAGGGGAATGAGCAGTTCTTC,CATSRDWEGTQGNEQFF
-,TRBJ2-7,TRBV6-2/TRBV6-3,TRBD2,15,TGTGCCAGCAGACCCGGGACTAGCGGGAGCTACGAGCAGTACTTC,CASRPGTSGSYEQYF
-,TRBJ1-5,TRBV7-9,TRBD1,15,TGTGCCAGCAGCTTAGGACAGGGGAGCAATCAGCCCCAGCATTTT,CASSLGQGSNQPQHF
-,TRBJ2-7,TRBV11-1,-,13,TGTGCTATACAGGGTACGAATTCCTACGAGCAGTACTTC,CAIQGTNSYEQYF
-,TRBJ1-2,TRBV19,-,15,TGTGCCAGTAGTATAAGGGCAGGGGATCCCGATGGCTACACCTTC,CASSIRAGDPDGYTF
many,TRBJ2-1,TRBV7-9,TRBD1,12,TGTGCCAGCAGCTTAGCCAGTGGGGACAGACTCTTC,CASSLASGDRLF
many,TRBJ2-7,TRBV10-3,-,13,TGTGCCATAGTCACACCGGGGACTCACGAGCAGTACTTC,CAIVTPGTHEQYF
-,TRBJ2-7,TRBV29-1,TRBD1,14,TGCAGCGTTGGTCCGAACAGGGGGACCTACGAGCAGTACTTC,CSVGPNRGTYEQYF
-,TRBJ1-1,TRBV15,-,15,TGTGCCACCAGCAGAGGCTCCACCCCGAACACTGAAGCTTTCTTT,CATSRGSTPNTEAFF
many,TRBJ2-1,TRBV7-8,TRBD2,16,TGTGCCAGCAGCTTAGCGACCGGACTAGCGTACAATGAGCAGTTCTTC,CASSLATGLAYNEQFF
many,TRBJ2-6,TRBV20-1,-,20,TGCAGTGCCAAAAGTTTTCCAAACAGGGAAAGTACCTCTGGGGCCAACGTCCTGACTTTC,CSAKSFPNRESTSGANVLTF
once,TRBJ2-7,TRBV15,TRBD2,15,TGTGCCACCAGCAGAGAGGGGACTAGTTCTCACGAGCAGTACTTC,CATSREGTSSHEQYF
-,TRBJ2-2,TRBV11-1,-,16,TGTGCCAGCAGCTTAGCGGCCAGGGCCCGGACCGGGGAGCTGTTTTTT,CASSLAARARTGELFF
-,TRBJ2-7,TRBV5-8,TRBD1,14,TGTGCCAGCAGCTGGGGGACAGGGCGTCACGAGCAGTACTTC,CASSWGTGRHEQYF
many,TRBJ2-1,TRBV6-2/TRBV6-3,-,12,TGTGCCAGCAGTACGGGTGGGGACGAGCAGTTCTTC,CASSTGGDEQFF
-,TRBJ2-1,TRBV2,-,13,TGTGCCAGCAGTGGGACCTCCTACAATGAGCAGTTCTTC,CASSGTSYNEQFF
-,TRBJ2-1,TRBV5-8,TRBD1,15,TGTGCCAGCAGCCACCGGGACAGACCATACAATGAGCAGTTCTTC,CASSHRDRPYNEQFF
-,TRBJ1-2,TRBV7-9,TRBD1,14,TGTGCCAGCGGCCCCGGACAGGCCCTAGGTGGCTACACCTTC,CASGPGQALGGYTF
many,TRBJ1-5,TRBV24-1,-,14,TGTGCCACCAGTAACGGTTATAGCAATCAGCCCCAGCATTTT,CATSNGYSNQPQHF
-,TRBJ1-6,TRBV7-9,-,13,TGTGACAGCAGTTTAGAGGATAATTCACCCCTCCACTTT,CDSSLEDNSPLHF
many,TRBJ1-2,TRBV19,-,12,TGTGCCAGTAGTGTGTCAGTAGGCGGCTACACCTTC,CASSVSVGGYTF
many,TRBJ1-2,TRBV5-4,-,17,TGTGCCAGCAGCTTGGCTGGTTCAGGGGCTAGCCGCGATGGCTACACCTTC,CASSLAGSGASRDGYTF
many,TRBJ2-1,TRBV7-9,TRBD1,16,TGTGCCACCCCCCACCCGAGGACAGGGAGGATAAATGAGCAGTTCTTC,CATPHPRTGRINEQFF
-,TRBJ2-1,TRBV5-1,-,15,TGCGCCAGCAGCTTGGATTTGGGGGACTACAATGAGCAGTTCTTC,CASSLDLGDYNEQFF
-,TRBJ1-5,TRBV24-1,-,14,TGTGCCACCAGTGAACGGGGGGGTAATCAGCCCCAGCATTTT,CATSERGGNQPQHF
-,TRBJ1-2,TRBV15,-,13,TGTGCCACCAAGGGGTACCGGGGTAGAGGCTACACCTTC,CATKGYRGRGYTF
-,TRBJ2-1,TRBV5-4,-,15,TGTGCCAGCAGCTTGCTGTTAAGCTCCTACAATGAGCAGTTCTTC,CASSLLLSSYNEQFF
many,TRBJ2-5,TRBV19,TRBD1,16,TGTGCCAGTAGTAGACTACAGGGGGCCCACCAAGAGACCCAGTACTTC,CASSRLQGAHQETQYF
many,TRBJ1-1,TRBV16,-,11,TGTGCCAGCAGCCATTCTTCTGAAGCTTTCTTT,CASSHSSEAFF
many,TRBJ1-3,TRBV7-9,-,10,TGTGCCAGCAGCTTTCCGGGACTAATATTT,CASSFPGLIF
-,TRBJ1-5,TRBV12-3/TRBV12-4,-,17,TGTGCCAGCAGTCCCCGGGGGAGGGGGGATAGCAATCAGCCCCAGCATTTC,CASSPRGRGDSNQPQHF
-,TRBJ1-6,TRBV7-9,-,15,TGTGCCAGCAGCACCAATCTTGACCGCAATCGGGCCCTCCACTTT,CASSTNLDRNRALHF
-,TRBJ1-2,TRBV19,-,13,TGTGCCAGTAGTCCCAGGGGAGACTATGGCTACACCTTC,CASSPRGDYGYTF
-,TRBJ2-2,TRBV15,-,16,TGTGCCACCAGCAGAGGTGGACAGACGAACACCGGGGAGCTGTTTTTT,CATSRGGQTNTGELFF
many,TRBJ1-1,TRBV7-3,TRBD1,19,TGTGCCAGCAGCTTAAAAGGAAGGCGGACAGGGGGATTGAACACTGAAGCTTTCTTT,CASSLKGRRTGGLNTEAFF